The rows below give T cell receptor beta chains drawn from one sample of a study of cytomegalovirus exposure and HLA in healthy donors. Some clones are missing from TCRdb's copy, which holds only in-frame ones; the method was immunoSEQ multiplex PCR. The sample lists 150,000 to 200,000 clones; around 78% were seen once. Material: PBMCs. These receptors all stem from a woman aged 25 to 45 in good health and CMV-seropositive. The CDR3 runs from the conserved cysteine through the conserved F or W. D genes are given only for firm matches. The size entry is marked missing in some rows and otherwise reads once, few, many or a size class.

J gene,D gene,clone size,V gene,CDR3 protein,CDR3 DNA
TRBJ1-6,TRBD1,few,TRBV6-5,CASSPRGLGNSPLHF,TGTGCCAGCAGTCCTAGGGGGCTCGGAAATTCACCCCTCCACTTT
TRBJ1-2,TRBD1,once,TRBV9,CASSETGFNYGYTF,TGTGCCAGCAGCGAGACAGGGTTCAATTATGGCTACACCTTC
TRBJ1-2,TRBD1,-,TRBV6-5,CASSSIQGFRDGYTF,TGTGCCAGCAGTTCAATACAGGGGTTCAGGGATGGCTACACCTTC
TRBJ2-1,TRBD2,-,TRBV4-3,CASSQEGGGPQDEQFF,TGCGCCAGCAGCCAAGAGGGCGGGGGGCCTCAGGATGAGCAGTTCTTC
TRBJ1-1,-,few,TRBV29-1,CSVEPSGTKTFF,TGCAGCGTTGAACCCTCAGGGACAAAAACTTTCTTT
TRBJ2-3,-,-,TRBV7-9,CASSSSNPDTQYF,TGTGCCAGCAGTTCTAGTAATCCAGATACGCAGTATTTT
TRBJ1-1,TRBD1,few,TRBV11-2,CASSIDRAAEAFF,TGTGCCAGCAGCATCGACAGGGCGGCTGAAGCTTTCTTT
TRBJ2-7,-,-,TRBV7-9,CASSLAVHEQYF,TGTGCCAGCAGTTTAGCCGTCCACGAGCAGTACTTC
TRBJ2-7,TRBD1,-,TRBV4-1,CASSQSPGTGYYEQYF,TGCGCCAGCAGCCAATCCCCCGGGACAGGGTACTACGAGCAGTACTTC
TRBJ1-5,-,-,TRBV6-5,CASSYTYDQPQHF,TGTGCCAGCAGTTACACCTACGATCAGCCCCAGCATTTT
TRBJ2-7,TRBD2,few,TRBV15,CATSTRTSGVYEQYF,TGTGCCACCAGCACTCGGACTAGCGGGGTCTACGAGCAGTACTTC
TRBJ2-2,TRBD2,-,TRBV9,CASSVDLAGGSGELFF,TGTGCCAGCAGCGTAGATCTAGCGGGGGGGTCCGGGGAGCTGTTTTTT
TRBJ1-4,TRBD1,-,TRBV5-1,CASSPPAQGLNEKLFF,TGCGCCAGCAGCCCTCCCGCACAGGGGCTTAATGAAAAACTGTTTTTT
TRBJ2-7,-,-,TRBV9,CASSLSGAAYEQYF,TGTGCCAGCAGCCTGAGCGGAGCGGCCTACGAGCAGTACTTC
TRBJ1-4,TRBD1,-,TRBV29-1,CSAILGTAGKLFF,TGCAGCGCTATACTAGGGACAGCTGGAAAACTGTTTTTT
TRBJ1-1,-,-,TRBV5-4,CASSSLTGYRTEAFF,TGTGCCAGCAGCTCCTTAACAGGGTACCGCACTGAAGCTTTCTTT
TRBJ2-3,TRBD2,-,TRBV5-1,CASSLELAGKDTQYF,TGCGCCAGCAGCTTGGAACTAGCGGGGAAAGATACGCAGTATTTT
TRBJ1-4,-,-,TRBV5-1,CASSSTLTAGGEKLFF,TGCGCCAGCAGCTCAACACTGACAGCGGGAGGGGAAAAACTGTTTTTT
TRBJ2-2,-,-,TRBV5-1,CASSFRDSYTGELFF,TGCGCCAGCAGCTTCCGGGACTCTTACACCGGGGAGCTGTTTTTT
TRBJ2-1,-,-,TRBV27,CASAYRAMNPFF,TGTGCCAGCGCATACAGGGCAATGAACCCGTTCTTC